This TCR beta chain was sequenced during a study of blood T cell repertoires in COVID-19. Across the whole study: Acute and convalescent COVID-19 specimens originated in the United States, Italy and Spain. PBMCs, B-cell-depleted T cells, or T cells provided the cDNA or gDNA that made up the material.

Sequenced by immunoSEQ multiplex PCR; TCRdb stores in-frame clones only, minus some. Altogether 250,000 to 300,000 clones are present, approximately 92% being singletons, with the ten largest covering 1% to 1.3%. All recovered Cohort 3 donors got two negative PCRs, got clearance, or saw symptom resolution. The sequenced material came from PBMCs or T cells enriched from blood (not recorded which). The sequence derives from a woman in her twenties or thirties who had recovered from COVID-19.

The chain's CDR3 is CASSASSGFYEQYF. For the CDR3, the DNA is TGTGCCAGCAGCGCGTCTAGCGGCTTCTACGAGCAGTACTTC. V usage is TRBV14 and J usage is TRBJ2-7; 7 bases agree with TRBD2. The CDR3 is 14 amino acids. The germline V gene has CDR1 SGHDN and CDR2 FVKESK. The ends lost 5 bases at V and 3 bases at J; junction bases unmatched: 7.